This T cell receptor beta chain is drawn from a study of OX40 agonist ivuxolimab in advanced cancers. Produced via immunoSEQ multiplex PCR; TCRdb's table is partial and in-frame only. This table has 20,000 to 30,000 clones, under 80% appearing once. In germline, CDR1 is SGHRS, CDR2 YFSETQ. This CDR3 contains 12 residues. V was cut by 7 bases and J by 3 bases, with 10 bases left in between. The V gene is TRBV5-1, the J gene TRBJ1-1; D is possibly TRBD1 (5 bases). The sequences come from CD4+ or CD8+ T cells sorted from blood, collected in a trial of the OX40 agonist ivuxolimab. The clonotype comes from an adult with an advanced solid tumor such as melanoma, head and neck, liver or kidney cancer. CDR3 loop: CASSRGDTEAFF. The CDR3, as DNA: TGCGCCAGCTCTCGGGGGGACACTGAAGCTTTCTTT.